The 30 T cell receptor beta chains in this list originate from one sample, sequenced in a study of monozygotic twins with inflammatory bowel disease. TCRdb reprocessed the 5' RACE reads, keeping one entry per CDR3 protein, no DNA. The sample data list around 40,000 distinct CDR3 sequences. Input material: blood. The source is a human donor with ulcerative colitis or Crohn's disease, or a healthy co-twin of an affected twin (not recorded which).

This chain connects TRBV19 to TRBJ1-2. This CDR3 has 13 residues. Germline CDR1 and CDR2: LNHDA and SQIVND (reference sequence). The CDR3 region is CASQTRDSYGYTF.

V is TRBV7-2 and J is TRBJ2-1; the TCRdb D gene call, TRBD2, has no DNA to confirm it. Germline V CDR1 and CDR2: SGHTA, FQGNSA. This CDR3 spans 17 amino acids. The CDR3 sequence: CASSSGLAGDPYNEQFF.

The chain recombines TRBV27 with TRBJ2-3; TCRdb's D call, TRBD1, is unchecked because there is no DNA. This CDR3 spans 15 amino acids. CDR1 MNHEY and CDR2 SMNVEV come from the germline V gene (reference sequence). CDR3 protein: CASSAYLGTGDTQYF.

This rearrangement joins TRBV5-1 to TRBJ2-1. Germline V lookup: CDR1 SGHRS, CDR2 YFSETQ. The CDR3 extends over 12 amino acids. This CDR3 reads CASSLLDQEQFF.

The V and J genes are TRBV27 and TRBJ2-2. The CDR3 contains 15 residues. Per germline, CDR1 MNHEY and CDR2 SMNVEV (reference sequence). CDR3 in amino acids: CASSFAWVNTGELFF.

V gene TRBV28 combines with J gene TRBJ2-1; TCRdb's assignment of TRBD1 cannot be checked, as there is no DNA. The CDR3 spans 15 residues. CDR1 MDHEN and CDR2 SYDVKM come from the germline V gene. CDR3 sequence reads: CASRQPGQNGNEQFF. The full variable domain, rest sourced from reference TRBV28 and TRBJ2-1, is DVKVTQSSRYLVKRTGEKVFLECVQDMDHENMFWYRQDPGLGLRLIYFSYDVKMKEKGDIPEGYSVSREKKERFSLILESASTNQTSMYLCASRQPGQNGNEQFFGPGTRLTVL.

The gene calls are TRBV20-1 and TRBJ1-5. The germline V gene has CDR1 DFQATT and CDR2 SNEGSKA (reference sequence). CDR3 size: 15 residues. The CDR3 is CSLQPIGGSNQPQHF.

This chain's CDR3 is CASSEPGSPTGYEQYF. V and J are TRBV5-4 and TRBJ2-7; the D gene TCRdb calls, TRBD1, cannot be checked with no DNA. Per the germline V gene, CDR1 is SGHNT and CDR2 is YYREEE (reference sequence). The CDR3 totals 16 residues.

The gene calls are TRBV20-1 and TRBJ2-6. Looked up from germline, CDR1 is DFQATT and CDR2 is SNEGSKA (reference sequence). The length of the CDR3 is 14 residues. The CDR3 spells CSAKAGAGANVLTF.

The rearrangement links TRBV6-1 to TRBJ2-1; the TCRdb call, TRBD2, lacks DNA for checking. The CDR3 is 15 residues long. CDR1 is MNHNS and CDR2 is SASEGT in the germline V gene. The CDR3 protein is CASSLSGAPYNEQFF.

The V call is TRBV28, the J call TRBJ1-5. The CDR3 loop spans 12 amino acids. Per the germline V gene, CDR1 is MDHEN and CDR2 is SYDVKM. The CDR3 region is CASSLLNQPQHF.

The chain joins TRBV12-5 to TRBJ1-2; TCRdb names TRBD1, which stays unverified in the absence of DNA. Germline V gene sequence: CDR1 LGHNT, CDR2 FRNRAP. The CDR3 covers 13 residues. This CDR3 reads CASGLDRVGGYTF.

V and J are TRBV13 and TRBJ1-3. From germline, CDR1 is PRHDT and CDR2 FYEKMQ (reference sequence). The CDR3 contains 15 residues. CDR3 sequence reads: CASSLNRASGNTIYF.

The rearrangement links TRBV11-2 to TRBJ2-5; TCRdb proposes TRBD2, but this gene call is untestable without DNA. Germline V gene sequence: CDR1 SGHAT, CDR2 FQNNGV. The CDR3 loop spans 18 amino acids. This CDR3 is CASSLSHNSAGGQETQYF.

V is TRBV15 and J is TRBJ2-6. The CDR3 spans 17 residues. CDR1 is LNHNV and CDR2 is YYDKDF in the germline V gene (reference sequence). The CDR3 protein is CATSRESRTPGANVLTF. Complete variable domain (other parts from reference TRBV15 and TRBJ2-6): DAMVIQNPRYQVTQFGKPVTLSCSQTLNHNVMYWYQQKSSQAPKLLFHYYDKDFNNEADTPDNFQSRRPNTSFCFLDIRSPGLGDTAMYLCATSRESRTPGANVLTFGAGSRLTVL.

CDR3 residues: CASSYRRERELFF. The J gene is TRBJ2-2, the V gene TRBV6-5; TCRdb designates TRBD2, a call that cannot be tested without DNA. This CDR3 has 13 residues. CDR1 is MNHEY and CDR2 is SVGAGI in the germline V gene.

The chain couples TRBV29-1 to TRBJ1-1; TCRdb reports TRBD1, a call that lacks DNA to check it against. This CDR3 is built from 13 residues. Germline CDR1 is SQVTM and CDR2 is ANQGSEA. CDR3: CSVAQGLNTEAFF.

The chain recombines TRBV6-2 or TRBV6-3 with TRBJ1-2; the D call from TCRdb, TRBD1, cannot be confirmed without DNA. The germline V gene encodes CDR1 MNHEY and CDR2 SVGEGT. There are 15 residues in the CDR3. The CDR3 sequence: CASSSTDRAGYGYTF.

The genes are TRBV5-6 and TRBJ1-1. The germline V gene encodes CDR1 SGHDT and CDR2 YYEEEE. The CDR3 length is 13 residues. This chain's CDR3 is CASTKGPQPIAFF.

V gene TRBV7-3 combines with J gene TRBJ2-1; TCRdb lists TRBD1, though no DNA is available to test this call. Germline values: CDR1 SGHTA, CDR2 FQGTGA. This CDR3 has 12 residues. CDR3 sequence: CASSPVGGEQFF.

The chain uses TRBV12-3 or TRBV12-4 and TRBJ1-1; the D call of TRBD1 rests on TCRdb alone, since no DNA is present to check it. This CDR3 is 13 amino acids long. The CDR3 here is CASRGQGATEAFF.

The CDR3: CASSPGFREQYF. The genes are TRBV7-9 and TRBJ2-7; there is no DNA to check the TCRdb D call of TRBD1. This CDR3 has 12 amino acids. Germline V gives CDR1 SEHNR, CDR2 FQNEAQ (reference sequence).

V usage is TRBV7-9 and J usage is TRBJ1-1. CDR1 and CDR2 from the germline V gene are SEHNR and FQNEAQ (reference sequence). The CDR3 contains 15 residues. CDR3 amino acids: CASSDHDGGGTEAFF.

CDR3: CASSYRGHYEQYF. The chain joins TRBV12-3 or TRBV12-4 to TRBJ2-7; TCRdb selects TRBD1, and the lack of DNA leaves this call unchecked. This CDR3 is built from 13 residues.

CDR3 amino acids: CAWSGARSSGPGSTGELFF. J is TRBJ2-2 and V is TRBV30; TCRdb proposes TRBD2, but this gene call is untestable without DNA. The CDR3 is made up of 19 amino acids. Germline loops: CDR1 GTSNPN, CDR2 SVGIG (reference sequence).

The V call is TRBV7-2, the J call TRBJ2-4. This CDR3 is built from 16 residues. CDR1 and CDR2 (germline): SGHTA, FQGNSA. CDR3 loop: CASSSLTGVAKNIQYF.

The chain carries TRBV5-1 and TRBJ1-4. The CDR3 length is 15 residues. Per germline, CDR1 SGHRS and CDR2 YFSETQ. CDR3 protein: CASSSSPQPNEKLFF.

This sequence joins TRBV7-2 and TRBJ1-2; there is no DNA to check the TCRdb D call of TRBD1. CDR3 length: 17 residues. Germline V gives CDR1 SGHTA, CDR2 FQGNSA. CDR3 amino acids: CASSLVVAGGGRNGYTF.

This rearrangement joins TRBV4-1 to TRBJ2-2; TCRdb picks TRBD1, but there is no DNA to check that call. Per the germline V gene, CDR1 is MGHRA and CDR2 is YSYEKL. CDR3 length: 16 residues. The CDR3 loop reads CASSQGDRANTGELFF.

The gene calls are TRBV20-1 and TRBJ2-1; TCRdb lists TRBD1, though no DNA is available to test this call. This CDR3 is built from 15 residues. Germline CDR1 is DFQATT and CDR2 is SNEGSKA (reference sequence). CDR3 amino acids: CSARDRDNPNNEQFF.